Reported below is one T cell receptor (beta chain). Authors' analysis steps: Using reference gene primer amplification, nucleated cell counts were estimated. Produced via immunoSEQ multiplex PCR; TCRdb's table is partial and in-frame only. Clone size and V and J calls were adopted from that table, with D and trimming inferred from the DNA. This sample has about 68,000 clones, with about four fifths found just once. This sample stems from a study of blood T cell repertoires in COVID-19. Looking at the study overall: Spain, Italy and the United States supplied samples that represented acute and convalescent COVID-19. T cells, B-cell-depleted T cells, or PBMCs provided the cDNA or gDNA that served as material.

This CDR3 is 17 amino acids long. With 1 base clipped from V and 2 bases from J, the junction kept 5 bases outside the gene matches. In germline, CDR1 is SGDLS, CDR2 YYNGEE. The source material was peripheral blood. The chain joins TRBV9 to TRBJ2-3; 12 bases line up with TRBD2. This sequence was found in a man aged 45 to 65 with active COVID-19. The CDR3, as DNA: TGTGCCAGCAGCGTAAAGGGACTAGCGGGCCACACAGATACGCAGTATTTT. It specifies CASSVKGLAGHTDTQYF.